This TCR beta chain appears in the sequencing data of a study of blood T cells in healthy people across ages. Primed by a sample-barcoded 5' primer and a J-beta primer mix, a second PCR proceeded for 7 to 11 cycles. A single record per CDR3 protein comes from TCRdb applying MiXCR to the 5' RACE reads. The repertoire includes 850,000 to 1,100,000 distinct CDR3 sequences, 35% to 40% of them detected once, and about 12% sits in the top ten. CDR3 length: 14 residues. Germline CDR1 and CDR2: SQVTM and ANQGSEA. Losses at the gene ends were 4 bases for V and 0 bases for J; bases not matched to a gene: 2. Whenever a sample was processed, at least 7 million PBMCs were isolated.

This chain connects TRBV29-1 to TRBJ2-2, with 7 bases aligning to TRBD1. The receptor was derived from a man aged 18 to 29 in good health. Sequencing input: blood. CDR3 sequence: CSVGQGPNTGELFF. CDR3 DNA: TGCAGCGTTGGACAGGGCCCGAACACCGGGGAGCTGTTTTTT.